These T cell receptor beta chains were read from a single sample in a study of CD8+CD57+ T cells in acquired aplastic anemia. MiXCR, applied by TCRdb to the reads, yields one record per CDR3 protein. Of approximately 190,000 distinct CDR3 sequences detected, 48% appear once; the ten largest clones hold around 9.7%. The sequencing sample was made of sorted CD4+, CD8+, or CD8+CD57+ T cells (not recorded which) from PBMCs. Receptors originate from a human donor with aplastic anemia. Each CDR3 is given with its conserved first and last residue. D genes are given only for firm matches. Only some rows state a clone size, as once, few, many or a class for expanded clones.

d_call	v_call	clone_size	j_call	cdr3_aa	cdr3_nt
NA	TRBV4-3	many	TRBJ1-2	CASSQGPTANYGYTF	TGCGCCAGCAGCCAAGGGCCGACCGCTAACTATGGCTACACCTTC
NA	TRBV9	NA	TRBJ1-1	CASSVSLSGGQAFF	TGTGCCAGCAGCGTAAGCCTGTCGGGGGGCCAAGCTTTCTTT
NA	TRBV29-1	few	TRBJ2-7	CSVNTVDEQYF	TGCAGCGTTAATACGGTGGACGAGCAGTACTTC
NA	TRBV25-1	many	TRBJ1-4	CASSQGTPGKLFF	TGTGCCAGCAGTCAGGGGACCCCAGGAAAACTGTTTTTT
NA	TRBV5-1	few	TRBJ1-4	CASSSGQFNEKLFF	TGCGCCAGCAGCTCCGGACAGTTTAATGAAAAACTGTTTTTT
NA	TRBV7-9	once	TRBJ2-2	CASRTGPELFF	TGTGCCAGCAGGACGGGACCTGAGCTGTTTTTT
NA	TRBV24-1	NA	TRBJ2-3	CATSDHVGLGGGADTQYF	TGTGCCACCAGTGATCATGTCGGTTTAGGCGGGGGCGCAGATACGCAGTATTTT
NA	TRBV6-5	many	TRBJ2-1	CASSRQGGNEQFF	TGTGCCAGCAGTCGACAGGGAGGGAATGAGCAGTTCTTC
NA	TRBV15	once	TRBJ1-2	CATSRAPVSTVFYGYTF	TGTGCCACCAGCAGAGCCCCAGTCTCTACAGTATTCTATGGCTACACCTTC
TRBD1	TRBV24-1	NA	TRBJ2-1	CATSGRTGLSYNEQFF	TGTGCCACCAGTGGCCGGACAGGTCTATCCTACAATGAGCAGTTCTTC
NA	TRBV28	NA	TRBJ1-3	CASGLGHLSGNTIYF	TGTGCCAGCGGTTTAGGGCATCTCTCTGGAAACACCATATATTTT
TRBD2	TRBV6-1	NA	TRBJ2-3	CASSRGAGRSTDTQYF	TGTGCCAGCAGTCGGGGAGCGGGGCGTAGCACAGATACGCAGTATTTT
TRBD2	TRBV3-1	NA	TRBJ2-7	CASSQGLAGGEQYF	TGTGCCAGCAGCCAGGGACTAGCGGGAGGGGAGCAGTACTTC
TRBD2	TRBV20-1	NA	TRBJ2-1	CSARDLAGANEQFF	TGCAGTGCTAGAGATTTGGCGGGAGCGAATGAGCAGTTCTTC
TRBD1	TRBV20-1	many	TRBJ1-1	CSARVYRQGGRTEAFF	TGCAGTGCTAGAGTATATAGACAGGGAGGCAGAACTGAAGCTTTCTTT
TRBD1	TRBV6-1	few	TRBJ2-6	CASRRGQGVQYSGANVLTF	TGTGCCAGCAGGCGGGGACAGGGGGTACAATACTCTGGGGCCAACGTCCTGACTTTC
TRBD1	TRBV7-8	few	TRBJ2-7	CASSSFPGTGAYEQYF	TGTGCCAGCAGCTCCTTTCCTGGGACAGGGGCCTACGAGCAGTACTTC
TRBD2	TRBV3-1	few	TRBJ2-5	CASSQYRTSGSETQYF	TGTGCCAGCAGCCAATACCGGACTAGCGGGAGCGAGACCCAGTACTTC
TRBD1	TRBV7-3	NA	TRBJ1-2	CATPDRGYGYTF	TGTGCCACCCCGGACAGGGGCTATGGCTACACCTTC
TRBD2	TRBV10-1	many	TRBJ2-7	CARPGLGGIQQYF	TGCGCCAGGCCGGGACTAGGAGGTATCCAGCAGTACTTC
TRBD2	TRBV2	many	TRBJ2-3	CASSGLAGPTDTQYF	TGTGCCAGCAGCGGACTAGCGGGGCCCACAGATACGCAGTATTTT
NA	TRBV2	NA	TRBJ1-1	CATGRVQVFNPNTEAFF	TGTGCCACCGGTCGAGTTCAGGTCTTTAACCCGAACACTGAAGCTTTCTTT
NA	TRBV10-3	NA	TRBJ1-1	CAISDPDRGMNTEAFF	TGTGCCATCAGTGATCCTGACCGGGGGATGAACACTGAAGCTTTCTTT
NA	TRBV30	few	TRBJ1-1	CAWSGPLVVAEAFF	TGTGCCTGGAGTGGACCCCTAGTCGTGGCTGAAGCTTTCTTT
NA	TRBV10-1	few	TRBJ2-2	CASSEQTGELFF	TGCGCCAGCAGTGAGCAGACAGGGGAGCTGTTTTTT
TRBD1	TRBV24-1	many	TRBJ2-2	CATKGQGDTGELFF	TGTGCCACTAAAGGGCAGGGGGACACCGGGGAGCTGTTTTTT
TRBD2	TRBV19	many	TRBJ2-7	CASSPRTSYEQYF	TGTGCCAGTAGTCCCCGGACTAGCTACGAGCAGTACTTC
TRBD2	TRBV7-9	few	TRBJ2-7	CASSLALADYEQYF	TGTGCCAGCAGCTTAGCCCTAGCGGACTACGAGCAGTACTTC
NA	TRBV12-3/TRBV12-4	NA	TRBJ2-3	CASSLGGGRRSDTQYF	TGTGCCAGCAGTTTAGGGGGGGGGCGCAGGTCAGATACGCAGTATTTT
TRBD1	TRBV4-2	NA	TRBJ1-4	CASSQFNAGGTNEKLFF	TGTGCCAGCAGCCAATTTAATGCAGGGGGGACTAATGAAAAACTGTTTTTT
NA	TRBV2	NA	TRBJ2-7	CASSAGASYEQYF	TGTGCCAGCAGTGCCGGGGCCTCCTACGAGCAGTACTTC
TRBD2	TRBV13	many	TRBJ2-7	CASRASGRLSYEQYF	TGTGCCAGCAGAGCCAGCGGGAGGTTGTCCTACGAGCAGTACTTC
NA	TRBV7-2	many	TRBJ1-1	CASSTQGTTEAFF	TGTGCCAGCTCAACGCAGGGTACCACTGAAGCTTTCTTT
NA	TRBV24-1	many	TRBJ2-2	CATSDRRAENTGELFF	TGTGCCACCAGTGATAGAAGAGCGGAAAACACCGGGGAGCTGTTTTTT
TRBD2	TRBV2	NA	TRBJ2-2	CASRGLAANTGELFF	TGTGCCAGCAGGGGACTAGCGGCAAACACCGGGGAGCTGTTTTTT
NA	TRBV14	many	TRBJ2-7	CASSQNLGEQYF	TGTGCCAGCAGCCAAAATTTAGGCGAGCAGTACTTC
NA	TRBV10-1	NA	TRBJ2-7	CASSDWGESLYEQYF	TGCGCCAGCAGTGATTGGGGAGAGTCGCTTTACGAGCAGTACTTC
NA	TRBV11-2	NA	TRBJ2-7	CASSLVAGSTYEQYF	TGTGCCAGCAGCTTAGTTGCGGGGTCAACCTACGAGCAGTACTTC
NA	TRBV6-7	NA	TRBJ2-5	CASSYSTQGQETQYF	TGTGCCAGCAGTTACTCGACTCAGGGTCAAGAGACCCAGTACTTC
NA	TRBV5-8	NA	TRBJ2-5	CASSPGAGRLKETQYF	TGTGCCAGCAGCCCCGGGGCAGGGCGATTGAAAGAGACCCAGTACTTC